This T cell receptor (beta chain) was recovered during a study of CD8 T cells in ankylosing spondylitis. The study, taken as a whole, reports: Ankylosing spondylitis blood seemed to carry a telltale TCR beta motif made of several highly homologous variants. Earlier work had already found some motif variants in reactive arthritis synovial fluid and blood.

This clonotype was picked up many times. The target antigen is unknown. MiXCR, run by TCRdb on the 5' RACE reads, gives a single entry per CDR3 protein. The sample consists of some 140,000 distinct CDR3 sequences, 15% to 20% of them appearing once. The CDR3 covers 15 residues. The ends lost 3 bases at V and 9 bases at J; junction bases unmatched: 11. Germline lookup yields CDR1 ENHRY and CDR2 SYGVKD. The receptor comes from a male donor with ankylosing spondylitis. The V gene is TRBV10-3, the J gene TRBJ2-1; 7 bases agree with TRBD2. Sequencing was performed on blood, either unsorted or a sorted T cell fraction (not recorded which). The CDR3 sequence is CAISDPDSGGFEQFF. The CDR3 DNA is TGTGCCATCAGTGACCCCGACTCGGGAGGCTTTGAGCAGTTCTTC.